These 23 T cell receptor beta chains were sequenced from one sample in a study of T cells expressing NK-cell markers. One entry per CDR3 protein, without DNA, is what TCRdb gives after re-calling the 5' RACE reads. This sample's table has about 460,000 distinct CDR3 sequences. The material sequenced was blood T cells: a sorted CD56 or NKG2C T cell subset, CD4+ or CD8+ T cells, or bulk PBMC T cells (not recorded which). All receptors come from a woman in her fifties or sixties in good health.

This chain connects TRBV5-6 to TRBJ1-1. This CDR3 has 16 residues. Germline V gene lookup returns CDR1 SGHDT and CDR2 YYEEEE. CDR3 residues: CASSRGTGIMNTEAFF.

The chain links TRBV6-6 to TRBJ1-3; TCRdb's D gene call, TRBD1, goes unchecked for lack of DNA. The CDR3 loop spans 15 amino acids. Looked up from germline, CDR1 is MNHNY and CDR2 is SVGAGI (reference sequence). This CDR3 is CASSWGRGPGNTIYF.

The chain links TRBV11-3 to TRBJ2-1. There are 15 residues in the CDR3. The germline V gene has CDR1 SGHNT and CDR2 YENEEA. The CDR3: CASRRSFYSYNEQFF.

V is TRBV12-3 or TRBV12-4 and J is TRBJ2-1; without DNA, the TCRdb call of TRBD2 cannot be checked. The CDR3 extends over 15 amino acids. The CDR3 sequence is CASSPRTSGFSHWFF.

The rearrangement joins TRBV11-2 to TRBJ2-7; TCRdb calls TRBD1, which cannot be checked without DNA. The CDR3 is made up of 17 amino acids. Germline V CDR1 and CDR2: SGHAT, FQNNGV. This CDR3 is CASSKGTAPQRIDEQYF. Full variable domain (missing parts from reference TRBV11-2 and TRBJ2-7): EAGVAQSPRYKIIEKRQSVAFWCNPISGHATLYWYQQILGQGPKLLIQFQNNGVVDDSQLPKDRFSAERLKGVDSTLKIQPAKLEDSAVYLCASSKGTAPQRIDEQYFGPGTRLTVT.

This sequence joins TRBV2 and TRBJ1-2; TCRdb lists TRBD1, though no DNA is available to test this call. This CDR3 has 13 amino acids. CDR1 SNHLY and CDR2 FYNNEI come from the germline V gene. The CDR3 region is CASRTGLNYGYTF.

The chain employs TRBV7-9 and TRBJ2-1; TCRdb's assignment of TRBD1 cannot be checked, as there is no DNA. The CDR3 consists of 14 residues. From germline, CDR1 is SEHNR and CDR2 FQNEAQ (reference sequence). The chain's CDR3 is CASTPWASGNEQFF.

CDR3 protein: CATSPPGLAGGRETQYF. The chain combines TRBV15 with TRBJ2-5; TCRdb's D gene call, TRBD2, goes unchecked for lack of DNA. Germline V CDR1 and CDR2: LNHNV, YYDKDF (reference sequence). CDR3 size: 17 residues.

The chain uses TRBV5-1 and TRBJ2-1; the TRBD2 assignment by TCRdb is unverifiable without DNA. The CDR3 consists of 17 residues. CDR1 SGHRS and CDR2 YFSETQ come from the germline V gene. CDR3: CASSLYSGGNRYNEQFF.

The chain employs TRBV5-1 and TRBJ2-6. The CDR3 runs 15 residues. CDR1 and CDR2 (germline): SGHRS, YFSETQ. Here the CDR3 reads CASSENGPGANVLTF. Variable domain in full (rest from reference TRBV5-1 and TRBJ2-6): KAGVTQTPRYLIKTRGQQVTLSCSPISGHRSVSWYQQTPGQGLQFLFEYFSETQRNKGNFPGRFSGRQFSNSRSEMNVSTLELGDSALYLCASSENGPGANVLTFGAGSRLTVL.

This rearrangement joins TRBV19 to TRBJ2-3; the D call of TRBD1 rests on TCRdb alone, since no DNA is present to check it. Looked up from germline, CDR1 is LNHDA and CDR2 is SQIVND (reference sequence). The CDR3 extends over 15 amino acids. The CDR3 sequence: CASTLGDRVTDTQYF.

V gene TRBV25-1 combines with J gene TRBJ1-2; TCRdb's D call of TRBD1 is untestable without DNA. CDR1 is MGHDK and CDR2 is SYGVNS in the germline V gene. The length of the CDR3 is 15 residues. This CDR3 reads CASSQQGALTYGYTF.

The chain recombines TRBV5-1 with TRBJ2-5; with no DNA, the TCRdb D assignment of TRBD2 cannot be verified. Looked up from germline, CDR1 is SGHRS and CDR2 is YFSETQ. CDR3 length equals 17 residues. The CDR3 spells CASSPGGTSGPQETQYF.

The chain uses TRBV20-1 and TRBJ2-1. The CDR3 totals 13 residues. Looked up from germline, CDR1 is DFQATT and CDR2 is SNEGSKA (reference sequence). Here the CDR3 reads CSARTALGNEQFF.

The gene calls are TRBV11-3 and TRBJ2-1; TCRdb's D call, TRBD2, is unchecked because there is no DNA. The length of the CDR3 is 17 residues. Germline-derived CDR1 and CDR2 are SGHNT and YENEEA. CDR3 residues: CASSLRGLAGRDGEQFF.

The CDR3 sequence: CASSLTGANNSPLHF. The chain uses TRBV6-1 and TRBJ1-6. Looked up from germline, CDR1 is MNHNS and CDR2 is SASEGT. The CDR3 is made up of 15 amino acids.

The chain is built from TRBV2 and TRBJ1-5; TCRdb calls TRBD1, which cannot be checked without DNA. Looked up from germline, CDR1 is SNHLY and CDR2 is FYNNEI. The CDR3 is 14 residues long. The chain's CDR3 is CASSEWSGDQPQHF. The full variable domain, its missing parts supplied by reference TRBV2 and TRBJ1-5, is EPEVTQTPSHQVTQMGQEVILRCVPISNHLYFYWYRQILGQKVEFLVSFYNNEISEKSEIFDDQFSVERPDGSNFTLKIRSTKLEDSAMYFCASSEWSGDQPQHFGDGTRLSIL.

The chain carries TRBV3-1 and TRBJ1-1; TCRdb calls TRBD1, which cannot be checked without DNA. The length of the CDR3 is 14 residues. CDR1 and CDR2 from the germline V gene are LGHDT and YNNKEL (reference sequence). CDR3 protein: CASSHGPPLVRAFF.

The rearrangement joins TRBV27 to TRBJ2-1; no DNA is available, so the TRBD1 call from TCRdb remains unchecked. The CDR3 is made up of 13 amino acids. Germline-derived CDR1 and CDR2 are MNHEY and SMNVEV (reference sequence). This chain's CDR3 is CASGQVAFGEQFF.

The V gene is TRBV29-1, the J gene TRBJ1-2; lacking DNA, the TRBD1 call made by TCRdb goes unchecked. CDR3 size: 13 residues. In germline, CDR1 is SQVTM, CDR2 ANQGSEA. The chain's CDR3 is CSVEDIWGSGYTF.

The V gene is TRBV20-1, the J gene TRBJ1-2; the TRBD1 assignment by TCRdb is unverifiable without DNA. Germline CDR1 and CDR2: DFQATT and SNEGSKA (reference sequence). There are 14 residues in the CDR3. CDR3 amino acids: CSAYQGVVSYGYTF.

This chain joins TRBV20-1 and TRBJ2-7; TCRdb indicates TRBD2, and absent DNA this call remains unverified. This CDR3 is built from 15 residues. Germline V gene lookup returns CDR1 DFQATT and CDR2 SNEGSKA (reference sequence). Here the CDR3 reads CSTTLAGGGSYEQYF.

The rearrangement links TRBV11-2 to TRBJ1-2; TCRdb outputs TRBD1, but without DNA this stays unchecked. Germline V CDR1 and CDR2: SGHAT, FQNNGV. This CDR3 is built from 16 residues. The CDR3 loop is CASSSEVGQGNYGYTF.